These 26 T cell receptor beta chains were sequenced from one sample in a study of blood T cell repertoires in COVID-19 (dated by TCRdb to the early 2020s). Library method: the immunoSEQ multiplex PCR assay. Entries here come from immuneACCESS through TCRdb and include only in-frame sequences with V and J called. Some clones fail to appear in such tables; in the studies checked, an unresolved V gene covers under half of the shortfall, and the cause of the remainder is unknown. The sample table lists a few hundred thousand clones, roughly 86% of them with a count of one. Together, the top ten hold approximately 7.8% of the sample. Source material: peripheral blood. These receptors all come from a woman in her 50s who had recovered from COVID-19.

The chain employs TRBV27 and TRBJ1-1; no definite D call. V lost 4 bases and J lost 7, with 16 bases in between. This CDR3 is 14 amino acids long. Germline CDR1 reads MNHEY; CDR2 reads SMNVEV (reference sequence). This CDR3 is CASSSRAPPVEAFF. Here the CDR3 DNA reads TGTGCCAGCAGTTCGCGGGCCCCACCGGTTGAAGCTTTCTTT.

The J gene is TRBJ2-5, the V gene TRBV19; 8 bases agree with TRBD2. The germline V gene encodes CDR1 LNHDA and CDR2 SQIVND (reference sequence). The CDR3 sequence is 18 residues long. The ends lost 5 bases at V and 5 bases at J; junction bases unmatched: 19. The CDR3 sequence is CASSPGGGATSARETQYF. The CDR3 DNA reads TGTGCCAGTAGTCCGGGGGGGGGAGCGACTAGCGCGAGGGAGACCCAGTACTTC.

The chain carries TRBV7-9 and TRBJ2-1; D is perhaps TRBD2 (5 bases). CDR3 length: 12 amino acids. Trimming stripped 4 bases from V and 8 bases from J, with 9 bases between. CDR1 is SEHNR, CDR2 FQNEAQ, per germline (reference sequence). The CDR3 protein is CASSWTPHEQFF. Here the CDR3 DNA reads TGTGCCAGCAGCTGGACTCCCCATGAGCAGTTCTTC.

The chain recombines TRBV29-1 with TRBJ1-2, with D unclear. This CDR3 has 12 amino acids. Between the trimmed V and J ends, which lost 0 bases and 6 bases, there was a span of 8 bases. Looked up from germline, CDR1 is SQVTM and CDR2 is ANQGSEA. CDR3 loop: CSVEDLTHGYTF. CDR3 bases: TGCAGCGTTGAAGATCTTACTCATGGCTACACCTTC.

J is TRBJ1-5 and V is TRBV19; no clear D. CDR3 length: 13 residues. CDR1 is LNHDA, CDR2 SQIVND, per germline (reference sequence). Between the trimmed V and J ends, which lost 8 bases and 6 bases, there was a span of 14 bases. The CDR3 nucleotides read TGTGCCAGTGCAACCGGGGAGCGTCAGCCCCAGCATTTT. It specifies CASATGERQPQHF.

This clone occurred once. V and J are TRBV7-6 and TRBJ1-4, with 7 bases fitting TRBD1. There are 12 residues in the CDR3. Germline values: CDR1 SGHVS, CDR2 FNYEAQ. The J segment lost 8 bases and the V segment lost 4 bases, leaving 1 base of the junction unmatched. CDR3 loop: CASSSTGEKLFF. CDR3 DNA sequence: TGTGCCAGCAGCTCGACAGGGGAAAAACTGTTTTTT.

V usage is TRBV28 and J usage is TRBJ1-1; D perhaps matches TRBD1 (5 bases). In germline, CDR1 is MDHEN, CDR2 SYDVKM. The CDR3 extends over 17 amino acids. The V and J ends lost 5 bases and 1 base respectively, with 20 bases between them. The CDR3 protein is CASSHLPVGARNTEAFF. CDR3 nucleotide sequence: TGTGCCAGCAGTCACCTGCCTGTTGGGGCCAGGAACACTGAAGCTTTCTTT.

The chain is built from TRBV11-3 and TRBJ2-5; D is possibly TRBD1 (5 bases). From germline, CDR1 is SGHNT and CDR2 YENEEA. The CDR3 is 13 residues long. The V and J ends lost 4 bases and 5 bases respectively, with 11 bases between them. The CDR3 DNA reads TGTGCCAGCAGCTCTACAGGTGGTGAGACCCAGTACTTC. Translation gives CASSSTGGETQYF.

DNA of the CDR3: TGTGCCAGCAGCTTTCTCGCGGATTCACCCCTCCACTTT. It yields the protein CASSFLADSPLHF. The chain couples TRBV11-1 to TRBJ1-6; D uncertain. Trimming pared 3 bases from V and 8 bases from J, leaving 8 bases between. CDR1 SGHAT and CDR2 FQDESV come from the germline V gene (reference sequence). This CDR3 comprises 13 residues.

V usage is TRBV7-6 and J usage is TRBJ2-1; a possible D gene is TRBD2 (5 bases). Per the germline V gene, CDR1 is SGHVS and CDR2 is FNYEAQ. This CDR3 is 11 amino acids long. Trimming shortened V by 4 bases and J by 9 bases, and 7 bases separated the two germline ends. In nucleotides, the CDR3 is TGTGCCAGCAGCTATCGGGGTGAGCAGTTCTTC. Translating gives CASSYRGEQFF.

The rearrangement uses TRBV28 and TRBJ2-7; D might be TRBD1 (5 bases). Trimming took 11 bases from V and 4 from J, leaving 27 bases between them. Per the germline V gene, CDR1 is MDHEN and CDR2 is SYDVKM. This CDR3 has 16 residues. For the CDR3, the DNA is TGTGCCCCACTCATCCGGGCAGGGCCGCAAAGTTACGAGCAGTACTTC. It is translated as CAPLIRAGPQSYEQYF.

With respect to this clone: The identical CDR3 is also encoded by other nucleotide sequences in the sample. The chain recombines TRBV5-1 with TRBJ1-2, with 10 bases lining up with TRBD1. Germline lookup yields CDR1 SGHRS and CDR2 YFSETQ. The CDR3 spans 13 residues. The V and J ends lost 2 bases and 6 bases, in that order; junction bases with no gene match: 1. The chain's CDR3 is CASSLGQGDGYTF. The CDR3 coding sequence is TGCGCCAGCAGCTTAGGACAGGGGGATGGCTACACCTTC.

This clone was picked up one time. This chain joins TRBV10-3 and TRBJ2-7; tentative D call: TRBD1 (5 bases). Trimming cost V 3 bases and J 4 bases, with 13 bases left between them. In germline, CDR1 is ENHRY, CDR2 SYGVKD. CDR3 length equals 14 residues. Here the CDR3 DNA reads TGTGCCATCAGTGACGGCAGGGTATCTTACGAGCAGTACTTC. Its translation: CAISDGRVSYEQYF.

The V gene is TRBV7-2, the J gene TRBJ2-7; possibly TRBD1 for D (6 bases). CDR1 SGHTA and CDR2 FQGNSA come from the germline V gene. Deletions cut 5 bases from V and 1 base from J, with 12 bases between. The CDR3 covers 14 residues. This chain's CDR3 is CASSPRTDSYEQYF. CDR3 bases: TGTGCCAGCAGCCCTCGGACAGATTCCTACGAGCAGTACTTC.

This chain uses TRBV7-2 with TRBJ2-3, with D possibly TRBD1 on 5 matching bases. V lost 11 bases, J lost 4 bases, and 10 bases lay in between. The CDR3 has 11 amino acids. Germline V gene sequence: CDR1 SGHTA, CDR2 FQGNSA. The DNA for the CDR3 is TGTGCCGAAGGGGCGTCAGATACGCAGTATTTT. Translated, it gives CAEGASDTQYF.

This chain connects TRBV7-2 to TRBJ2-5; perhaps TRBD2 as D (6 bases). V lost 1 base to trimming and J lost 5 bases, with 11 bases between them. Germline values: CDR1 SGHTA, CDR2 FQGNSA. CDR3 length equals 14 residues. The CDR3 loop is CASSLVETSETQYF. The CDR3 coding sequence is TGTGCCAGCAGCTTAGTGGAGACTAGTGAGACCCAGTACTTC.

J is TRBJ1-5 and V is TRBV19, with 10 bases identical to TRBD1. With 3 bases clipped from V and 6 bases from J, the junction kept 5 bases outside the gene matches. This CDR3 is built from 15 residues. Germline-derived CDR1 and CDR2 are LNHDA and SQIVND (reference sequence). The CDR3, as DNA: TGTGCCAGTAGTATGACAGGGGGCGCGGGTCAGCCCCAGCATTTT. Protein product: CASSMTGGAGQPQHF.

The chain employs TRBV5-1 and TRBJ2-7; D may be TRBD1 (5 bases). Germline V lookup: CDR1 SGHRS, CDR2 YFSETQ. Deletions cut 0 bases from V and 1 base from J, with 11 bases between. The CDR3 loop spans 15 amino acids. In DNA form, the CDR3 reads TGCGCCAGCAGCTTGGATCCAGGGCTTTCCTACGAGCAGTACTTC. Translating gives CASSLDPGLSYEQYF.

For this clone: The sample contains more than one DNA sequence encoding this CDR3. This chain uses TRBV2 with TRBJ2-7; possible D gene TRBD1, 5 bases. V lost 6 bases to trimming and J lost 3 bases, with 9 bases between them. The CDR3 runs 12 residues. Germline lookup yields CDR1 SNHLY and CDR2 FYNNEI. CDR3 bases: TGTGCCAGCAGCGCCGACAGCTACGAGCAGTACTTC. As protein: CASSADSYEQYF. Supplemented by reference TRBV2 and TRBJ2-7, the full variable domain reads EPEVTQTPSHQVTQMGQEVILRCVPISNHLYFYWYRQILGQKVEFLVSFYNNEISEKSEIFDDQFSVERPDGSNFTLKIRSTKLEDSAMYFCASSADSYEQYFGPGTRLTVT.

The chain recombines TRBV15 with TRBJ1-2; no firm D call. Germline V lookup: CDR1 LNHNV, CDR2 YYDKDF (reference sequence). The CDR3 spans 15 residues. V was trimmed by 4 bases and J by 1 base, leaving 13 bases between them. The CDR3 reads CATSTNPQSNYGYTF. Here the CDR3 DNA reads TGTGCCACCAGCACCAACCCACAGAGTAACTATGGCTACACCTTC.

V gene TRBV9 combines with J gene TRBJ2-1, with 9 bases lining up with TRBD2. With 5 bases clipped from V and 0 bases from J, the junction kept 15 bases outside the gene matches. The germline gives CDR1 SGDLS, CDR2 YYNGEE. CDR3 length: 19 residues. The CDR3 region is CASSKGGSGGPVSYNEQFF. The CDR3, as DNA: TGTGCCAGCAGTAAAGGGGGTAGCGGGGGCCCCGTCTCCTACAATGAGCAGTTCTTC.

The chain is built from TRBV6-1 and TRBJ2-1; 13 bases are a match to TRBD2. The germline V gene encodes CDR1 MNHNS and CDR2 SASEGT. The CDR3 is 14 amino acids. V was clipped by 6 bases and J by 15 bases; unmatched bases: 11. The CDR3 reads CASSREGTSGKRFF. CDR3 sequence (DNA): TGTGCCAGCAGCCGTGAAGGGACTAGCGGGAAGCGGTTCTTC.

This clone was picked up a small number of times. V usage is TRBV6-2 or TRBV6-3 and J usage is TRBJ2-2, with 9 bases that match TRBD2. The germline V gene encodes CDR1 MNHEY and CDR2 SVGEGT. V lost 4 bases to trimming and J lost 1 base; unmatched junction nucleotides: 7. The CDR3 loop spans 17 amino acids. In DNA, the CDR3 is TGTGCCAGCAGTTCTCTAGCGGGGTATATGAACACCGGGGAGCTGTTTTTT. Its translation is CASSSLAGYMNTGELFF.

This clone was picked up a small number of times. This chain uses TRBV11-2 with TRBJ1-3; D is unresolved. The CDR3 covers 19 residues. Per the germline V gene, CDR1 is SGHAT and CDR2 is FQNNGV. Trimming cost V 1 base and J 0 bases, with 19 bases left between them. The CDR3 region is CASSLGPHILESSGNTIYF. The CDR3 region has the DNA TGTGCCAGCAGCTTAGGTCCCCATATACTAGAATCCTCTGGAAACACCATATATTTT.

Written as DNA, the CDR3 is TGCGCCAGCAGCCAAGAGCCTCGGGGGGGCACTGAAGCTTTCTTT. This encodes CASSQEPRGGTEAFF. The chain combines TRBV4-3 with TRBJ1-1, with D perhaps TRBD1 (5 bases). The V end lost 0 bases, the J end lost 4 bases, and 12 bases lay between the germline ends. The CDR3 has 15 amino acids. Germline CDR1 reads LGHNA; CDR2 reads YSLEER.

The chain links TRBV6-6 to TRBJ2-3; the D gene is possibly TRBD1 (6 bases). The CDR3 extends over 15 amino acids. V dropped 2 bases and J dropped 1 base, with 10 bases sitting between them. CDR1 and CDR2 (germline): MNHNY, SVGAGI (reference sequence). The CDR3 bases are TGTGCCAGCAGTTACGAGGGGGTCGGCACAGATACGCAGTATTTT. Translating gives CASSYEGVGTDTQYF.